The T cell receptor beta chain described here comes from a study of shared clonotypes between healthy human individuals. General study findings and limits: Generation of non-shared clonotypes was less probable than generation of clonotypes shared by all four donors.

As for this clone: The target antigen is unknown.

Clones were sequenced by immunoSEQ multiplex PCR, and TCRdb holds only the in-frame ones, with some missing. The data contain a few million clones, 85% to 95% of them singletons. The sequenced sample consisted of naive CD4+ T cells from PBMCs. The subset denotes: CD45RA+ positively selected. This TCR came from a man between 18 and 35 years old in good health. Some clones in this sample may be carry-over from other donors' samples.

The DNA of the CDR3 is TGTGCCAGCAGCTTCAGGGGGGGCAAAGAGACCCAGTACTTC. This sequence encodes CASSFRGGKETQYF. The V gene is TRBV7-9, the J gene TRBJ2-5; D is tentatively TRBD1 or TRBD2 (7 bases each). CDR3 length: 14 residues. Germline CDR1 and CDR2: SEHNR and FQNEAQ (reference sequence). V lost 3 bases to trimming and J lost 3 bases, with 11 bases between them.